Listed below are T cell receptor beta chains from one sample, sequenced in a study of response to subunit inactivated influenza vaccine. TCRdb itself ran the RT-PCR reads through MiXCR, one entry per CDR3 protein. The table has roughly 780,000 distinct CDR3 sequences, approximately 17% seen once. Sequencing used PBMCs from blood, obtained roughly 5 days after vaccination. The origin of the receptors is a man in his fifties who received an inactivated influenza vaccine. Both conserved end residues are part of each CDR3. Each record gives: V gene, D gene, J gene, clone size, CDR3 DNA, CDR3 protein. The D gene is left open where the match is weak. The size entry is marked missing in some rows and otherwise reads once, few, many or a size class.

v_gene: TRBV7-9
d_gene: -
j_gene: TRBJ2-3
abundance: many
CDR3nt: TGTGCCAGCAGCTTGGGGCAGCTAAGCACAGATACGCAGTATTTT
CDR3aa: CASSLGQLSTDTQYF

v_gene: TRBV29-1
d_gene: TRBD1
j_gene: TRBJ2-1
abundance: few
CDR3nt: TGCAGCGTTCCCTGGACAGGTCAACCCTCTAGCTCCTACAATGAGCAGTTCTTC
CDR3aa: CSVPWTGQPSSSYNEQFF

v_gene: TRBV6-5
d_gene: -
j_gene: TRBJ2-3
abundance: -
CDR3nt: TGTGCCAGCAGTTACTCGACCTCCACAGCAGATACGCAGTATTTT
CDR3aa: CASSYSTSTADTQYF

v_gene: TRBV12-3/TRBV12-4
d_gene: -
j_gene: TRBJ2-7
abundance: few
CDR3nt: TGTGCCAGCAGCCCGGGGGGACAACCTCCCTACGAGCAGTACTTC
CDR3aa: CASSPGGQPPYEQYF

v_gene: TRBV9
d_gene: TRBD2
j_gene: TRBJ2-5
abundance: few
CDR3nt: TGTGCCAGCAGCGCCCCCGGGGGGTGGACCCAGTACTTC
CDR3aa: CASSAPGGWTQYF

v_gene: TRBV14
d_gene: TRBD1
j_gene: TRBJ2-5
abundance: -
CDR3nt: TGTGCCAGCAGCGCGACAGGGGGCGGAGGAGAGACCCAGTACTTC
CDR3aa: CASSATGGGGETQYF

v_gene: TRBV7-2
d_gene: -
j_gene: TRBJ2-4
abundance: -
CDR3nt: TGTGCCAGCCGAAGCCCAGGAGTTTCCAACATTCAGTACTTC
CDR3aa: CASRSPGVSNIQYF

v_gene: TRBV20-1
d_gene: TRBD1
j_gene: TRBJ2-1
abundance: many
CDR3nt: TGCAGTGCTAGAGATCCGACAGGGTACTACAATGAGCAGTTCTTC
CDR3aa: CSARDPTGYYNEQFF

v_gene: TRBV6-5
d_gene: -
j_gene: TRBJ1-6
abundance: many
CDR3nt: TGTGCCAGCAGTTCAACAGGGAATAATTCACCCCTCCACTTT
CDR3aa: CASSSTGNNSPLHF

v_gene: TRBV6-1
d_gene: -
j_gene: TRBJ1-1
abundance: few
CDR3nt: TGTGCCAGCAGGGGAGCGGCCGGTGGCATACCTGAAGCTTTCTTT
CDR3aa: CASRGAAGGIPEAFF

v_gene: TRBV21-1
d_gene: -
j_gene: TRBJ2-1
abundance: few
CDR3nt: TGTGCCAGCAGCAGACCCCTAGGGCCCCCGCCCTCGAACAATGAGCAGTTCTTC
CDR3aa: CASSRPLGPPPSNNEQFF

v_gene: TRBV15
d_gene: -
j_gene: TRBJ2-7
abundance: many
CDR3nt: TGTGCCACCAGCTCCGACTTCGGCTACGAGCAGTACTTC
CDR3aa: CATSSDFGYEQYF

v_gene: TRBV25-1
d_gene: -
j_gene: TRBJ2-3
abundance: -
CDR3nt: TGTGCCAGCAGTCCACCCCTACCGGGCACAGATACGCAGTATTTT
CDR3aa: CASSPPLPGTDTQYF

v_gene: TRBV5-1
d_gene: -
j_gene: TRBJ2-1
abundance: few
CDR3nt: TGCGCCAGCAGCGGAGGTTCGGGACAAACTTACAATGAGCAGTTCTTC
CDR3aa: CASSGGSGQTYNEQFF

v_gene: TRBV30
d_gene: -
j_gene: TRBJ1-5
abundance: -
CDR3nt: TGTGCCTGGAGCCGCTATAGCAATCAGCCCCAGCATTTT
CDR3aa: CAWSRYSNQPQHF

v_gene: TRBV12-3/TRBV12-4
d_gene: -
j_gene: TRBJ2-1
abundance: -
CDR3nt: TGTGCCAGCAGTTTAGAATCGGGGGTCTTCTACAATGAGCAGTTCTTC
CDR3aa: CASSLESGVFYNEQFF

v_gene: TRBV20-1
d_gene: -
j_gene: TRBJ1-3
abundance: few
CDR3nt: TGCAGTGCTCAACCTCGACATTACTCTGGAAACACCATATATTTT
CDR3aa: CSAQPRHYSGNTIYF

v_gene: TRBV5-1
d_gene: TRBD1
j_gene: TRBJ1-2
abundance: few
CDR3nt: TGCGCCAGCAGCCCGGACCGGGACAGCATCAACTATGGCTACACCTTC
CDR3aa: CASSPDRDSINYGYTF

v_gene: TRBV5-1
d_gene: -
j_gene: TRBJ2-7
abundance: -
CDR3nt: TGCGCCAGCAGGGAGGCTAGGGGCGAGCAGTACTTC
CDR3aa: CASREARGEQYF

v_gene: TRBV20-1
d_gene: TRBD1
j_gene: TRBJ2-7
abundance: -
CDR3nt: TGCAGTGCTAGTCGACAGGGGGCTGACGAGCAGTACTTC
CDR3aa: CSASRQGADEQYF

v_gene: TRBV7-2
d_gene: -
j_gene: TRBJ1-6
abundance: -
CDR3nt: TGTGCCAGCAGCTTAGCAGATTATAATTCACCCCTCCACTTT
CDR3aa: CASSLADYNSPLHF

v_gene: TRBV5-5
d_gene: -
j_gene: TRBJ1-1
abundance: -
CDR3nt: TGTGCCAGCAGCCTTGGGAAAGGGAGAGGAACTGAAGCTTTCTTT
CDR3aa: CASSLGKGRGTEAFF

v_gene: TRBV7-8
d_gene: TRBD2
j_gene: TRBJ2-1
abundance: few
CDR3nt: TGTGCCAGCAGCTTACTCGGCAGCGGGATTCTCGGCAATGAGCAGTTCTTC
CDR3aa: CASSLLGSGILGNEQFF

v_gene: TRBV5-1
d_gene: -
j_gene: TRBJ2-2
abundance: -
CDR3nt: TGCGCCAGCAGCTTACCGGGACCGACAAACACCGGGGAGCTGTTTTTT
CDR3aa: CASSLPGPTNTGELFF

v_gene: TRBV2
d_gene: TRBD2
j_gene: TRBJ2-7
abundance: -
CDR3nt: TGTGCCAGCAGTGAGCCGGGACTATCCTACGAGCAGTACTTC
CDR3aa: CASSEPGLSYEQYF

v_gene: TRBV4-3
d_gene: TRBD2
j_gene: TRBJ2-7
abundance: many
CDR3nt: TGCGCCAGCAGCCAGGGCCTTAGCGGGAGCGGATACGAGCAGTACTTC
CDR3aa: CASSQGLSGSGYEQYF

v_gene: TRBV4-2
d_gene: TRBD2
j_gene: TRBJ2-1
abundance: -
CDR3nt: TGTGCCAGCAGTCGGGTGGGTTGGACTAGCGGCCATAGCTCCTACAATGAGCAGTTCTTC
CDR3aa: CASSRVGWTSGHSSYNEQFF

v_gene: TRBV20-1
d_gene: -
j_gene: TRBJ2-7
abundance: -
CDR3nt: TGCAGTGCCCCCCCCGAAGGACTCTACTACGAGCAGTACTTC
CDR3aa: CSAPPEGLYYEQYF

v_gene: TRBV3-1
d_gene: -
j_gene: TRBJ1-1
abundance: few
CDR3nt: TGTGCCAGCAGCCAAGTGGGAGGGCGAACTGAAGCTTTCTTT
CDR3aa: CASSQVGGRTEAFF

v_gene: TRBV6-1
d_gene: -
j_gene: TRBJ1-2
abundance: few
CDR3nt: TGTGCCAGCAGTGAACCGGGCTCCCATTACTATGGCTACACCTTC
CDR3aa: CASSEPGSHYYGYTF

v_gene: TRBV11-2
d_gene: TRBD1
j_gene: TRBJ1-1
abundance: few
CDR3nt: TGTGCCAGCAGCTCTACCGGGACAGAGAACACTGAAGCTTTCTTT
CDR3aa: CASSSTGTENTEAFF

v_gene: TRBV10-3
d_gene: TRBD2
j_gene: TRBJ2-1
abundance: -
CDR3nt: TGTGCCATCAGGGACAGGGGACTAGCGGGAAATTACAATGAGCAGTTCTTC
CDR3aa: CAIRDRGLAGNYNEQFF

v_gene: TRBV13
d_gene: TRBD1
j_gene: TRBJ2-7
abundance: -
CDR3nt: TGTGCCAGCAGCTTGTCCCGGGACAGGGGTCCCGCCGCCTACGAGCAGTACTTC
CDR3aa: CASSLSRDRGPAAYEQYF

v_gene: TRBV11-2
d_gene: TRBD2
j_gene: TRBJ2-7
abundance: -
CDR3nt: TGTGCCAGCAGCTTGATTCTAGCGGGAGGCACCCACTGCTTC
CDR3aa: CASSLILAGGTHCF

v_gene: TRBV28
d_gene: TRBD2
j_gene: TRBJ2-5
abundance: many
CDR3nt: TGTGCCAGCAGTTTTCCTTCGGGGGGGCATGAGACCCAGTACTTC
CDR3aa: CASSFPSGGHETQYF

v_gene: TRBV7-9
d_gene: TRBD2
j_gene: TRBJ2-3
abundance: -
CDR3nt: TGTGCCAGCAGCTTAGTTTGGACTAGCGGGGGCAATACGCAGTATTTT
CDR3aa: CASSLVWTSGGNTQYF

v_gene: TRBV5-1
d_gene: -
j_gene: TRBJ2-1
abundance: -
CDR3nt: TGCGCCAGCAGCTTGGTGGGGGTACCCTACAATGAGCAGTTCTTC
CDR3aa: CASSLVGVPYNEQFF

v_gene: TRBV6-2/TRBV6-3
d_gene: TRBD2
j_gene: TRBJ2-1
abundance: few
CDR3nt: TGTGCCAGCAGTTACCTGCGGGGGGGCCACTACAATGAGCAGTTCTTC
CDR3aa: CASSYLRGGHYNEQFF

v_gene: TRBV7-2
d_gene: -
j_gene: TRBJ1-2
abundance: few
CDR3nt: TGTGCCAGCAGCCACCGGGACACGCTGGTTTATGGCTACACCTTC
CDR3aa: CASSHRDTLVYGYTF

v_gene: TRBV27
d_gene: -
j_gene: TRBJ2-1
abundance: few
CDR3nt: TGTGCCAGCAGTCAAATGGGGACATTCTCCTACAATGAGCAGTTCTTC
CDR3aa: CASSQMGTFSYNEQFF

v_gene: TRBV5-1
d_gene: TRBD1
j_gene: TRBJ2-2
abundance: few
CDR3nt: TGCGCCAGCAGCCACACAGGGGGTAGGGACACCGGGGAGCTGTTTTTT
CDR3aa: CASSHTGGRDTGELFF

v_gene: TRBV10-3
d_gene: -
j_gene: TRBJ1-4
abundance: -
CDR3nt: TGTGCCATCAGTGGGACCGCAACTAATGAAAAACTGTTTTTT
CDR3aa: CAISGTATNEKLFF

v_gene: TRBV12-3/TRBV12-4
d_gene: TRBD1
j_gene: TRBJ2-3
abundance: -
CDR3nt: TGTGCCAGCAGGACAGGGGTTAACACAGATACGCAGTATTTT
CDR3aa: CASRTGVNTDTQYF

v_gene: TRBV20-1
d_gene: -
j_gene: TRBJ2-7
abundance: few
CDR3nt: TGCAGTGCTCAGATCGGGGACTACGAGCAGTACTTC
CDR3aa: CSAQIGDYEQYF

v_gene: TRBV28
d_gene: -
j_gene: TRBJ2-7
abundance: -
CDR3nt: TGTGCCAGCAGCCGGACCTCGAGCAACGAGCAGTACTTC
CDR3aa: CASSRTSSNEQYF

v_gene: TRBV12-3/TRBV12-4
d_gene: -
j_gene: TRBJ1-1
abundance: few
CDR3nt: TGTGCCAGCACCCCTTACGGACACCTGAACACTGAAGCTTTCTTT
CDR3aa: CASTPYGHLNTEAFF

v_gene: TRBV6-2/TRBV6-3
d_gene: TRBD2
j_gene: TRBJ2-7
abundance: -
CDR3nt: TGTGCCAGCAGCCTACTAGCGATCGAGCAGTACTTC
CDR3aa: CASSLLAIEQYF

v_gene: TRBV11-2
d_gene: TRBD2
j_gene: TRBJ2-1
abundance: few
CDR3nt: TGTGCCAGCAGTTCCACTAGCGGGAGCTTGGGCTACAATGAGCAGTTCTTC
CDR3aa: CASSSTSGSLGYNEQFF